Included here is one T cell receptor (beta chain) sequence, with context. The germline V gene encodes CDR1 SGHAT and CDR2 FQNNGV. Trimming shortened V by 1 base and J by 3 bases, and 4 bases separated the two germline ends. CDR3 length: 12 residues. These data are taken from a study of CD8 T cells in Susac syndrome. Random hexamers primed reverse transcription of about 0.45 to 1 ug RNA. TCRdb recomputed calls from the immunoSEQ multiplex PCR reads with MiXCR, one row per CDR3 protein. The repertoire holds approximately 76,000 distinct CDR3 sequences, with about 95% as singletons. The sample was CD8+ T cells from PBMCs. The J gene is TRBJ2-7, the V gene TRBV11-2; D gene uncertain. This receptor was obtained from a human donor with multiple sclerosis. The CDR3 DNA reads as TGTGCCAGCAGCTTAGGCGACTACGAGCAGTACTTC. Protein: CASSLGDYEQYF.